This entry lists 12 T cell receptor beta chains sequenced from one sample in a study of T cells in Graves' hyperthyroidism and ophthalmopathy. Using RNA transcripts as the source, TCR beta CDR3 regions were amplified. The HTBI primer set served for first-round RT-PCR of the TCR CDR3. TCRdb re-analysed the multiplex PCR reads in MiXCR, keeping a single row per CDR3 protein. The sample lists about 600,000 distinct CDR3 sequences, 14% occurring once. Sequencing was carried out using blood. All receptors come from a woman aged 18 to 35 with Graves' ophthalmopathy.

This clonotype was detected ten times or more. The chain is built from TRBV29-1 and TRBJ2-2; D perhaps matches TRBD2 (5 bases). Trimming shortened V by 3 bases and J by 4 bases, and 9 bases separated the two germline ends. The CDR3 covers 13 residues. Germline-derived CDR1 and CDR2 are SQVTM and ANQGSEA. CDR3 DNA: TGCAGCGTTGACGGCGGGTTCACCGGGGAGCTGTTTTTT. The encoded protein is CSVDGGFTGELFF.

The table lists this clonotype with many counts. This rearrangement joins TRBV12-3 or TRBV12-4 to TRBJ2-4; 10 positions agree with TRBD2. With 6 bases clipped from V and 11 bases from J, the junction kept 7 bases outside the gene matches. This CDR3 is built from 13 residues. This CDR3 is CASRPTSGNVQYF. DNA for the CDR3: TGTGCCAGCAGACCAACTAGCGGGAATGTTCAGTACTTC.

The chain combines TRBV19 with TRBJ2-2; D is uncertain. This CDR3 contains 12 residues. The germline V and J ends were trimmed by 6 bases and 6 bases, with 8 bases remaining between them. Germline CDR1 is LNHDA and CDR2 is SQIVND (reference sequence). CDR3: CASRSDPGELFF. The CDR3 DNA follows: TGTGCCAGTAGGTCCGATCCCGGGGAGCTGTTTTTT.

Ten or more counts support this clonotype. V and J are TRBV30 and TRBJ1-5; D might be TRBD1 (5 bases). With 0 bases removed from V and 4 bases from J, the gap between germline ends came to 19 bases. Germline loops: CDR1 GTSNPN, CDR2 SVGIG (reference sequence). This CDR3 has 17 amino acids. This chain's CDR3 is CAWSVHRNVGKNQPQHF. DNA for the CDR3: TGTGCCTGGAGTGTACACAGGAACGTTGGGAAGAATCAGCCCCAGCATTTT.

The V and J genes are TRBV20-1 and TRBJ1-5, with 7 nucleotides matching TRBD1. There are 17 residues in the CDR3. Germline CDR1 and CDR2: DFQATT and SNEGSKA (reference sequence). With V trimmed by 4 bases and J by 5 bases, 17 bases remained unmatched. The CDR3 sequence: CSANRRDRNGVDQPQHF. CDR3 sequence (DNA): TGCAGTGCTAACCGGCGGGACAGAAACGGAGTGGATCAGCCCCAGCATTTT.

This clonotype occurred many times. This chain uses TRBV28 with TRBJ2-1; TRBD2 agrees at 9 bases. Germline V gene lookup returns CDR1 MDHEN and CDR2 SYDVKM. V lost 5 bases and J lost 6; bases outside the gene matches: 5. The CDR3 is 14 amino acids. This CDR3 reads CASSTPLAGNEQFF. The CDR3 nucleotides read TGTGCCAGCAGTACCCCACTAGCGGGCAATGAGCAGTTCTTC.

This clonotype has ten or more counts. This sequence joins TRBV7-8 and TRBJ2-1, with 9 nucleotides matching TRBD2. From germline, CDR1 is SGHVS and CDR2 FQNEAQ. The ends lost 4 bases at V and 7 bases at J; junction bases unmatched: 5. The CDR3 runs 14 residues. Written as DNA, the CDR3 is TGTGCCAGCAGCTCCCTAGCGGGACGGAATGAGCAGTTCTTC. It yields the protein CASSSLAGRNEQFF.

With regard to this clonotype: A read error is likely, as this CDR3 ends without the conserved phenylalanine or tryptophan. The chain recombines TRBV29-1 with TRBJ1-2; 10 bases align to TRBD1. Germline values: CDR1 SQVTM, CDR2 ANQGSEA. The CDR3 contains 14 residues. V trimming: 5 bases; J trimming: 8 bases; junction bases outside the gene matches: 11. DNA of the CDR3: TGCAGCGTTTCGCCCCGGGACAGGGGATGGGGCTACACCCTC. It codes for CSVSPRDRGWGYTL.

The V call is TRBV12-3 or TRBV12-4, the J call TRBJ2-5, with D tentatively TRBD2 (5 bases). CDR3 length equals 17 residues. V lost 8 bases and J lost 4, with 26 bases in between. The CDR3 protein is CASSPPRSAVRGETQYF. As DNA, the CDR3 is TGTGCCAGCTCACCACCCAGGTCCGCCGTTCGGGGAGAGACCCAGTACTTC.

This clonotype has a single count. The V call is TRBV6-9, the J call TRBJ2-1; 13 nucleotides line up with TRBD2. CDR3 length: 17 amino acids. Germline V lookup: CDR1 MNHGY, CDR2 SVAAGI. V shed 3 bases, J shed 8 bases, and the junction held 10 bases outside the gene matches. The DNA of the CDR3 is TGTGCCAGCAGTTACCGACAGGGCGGACTAGCGGGAGATGAGCAGTTCTTC. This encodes CASSYRQGGLAGDEQFF.

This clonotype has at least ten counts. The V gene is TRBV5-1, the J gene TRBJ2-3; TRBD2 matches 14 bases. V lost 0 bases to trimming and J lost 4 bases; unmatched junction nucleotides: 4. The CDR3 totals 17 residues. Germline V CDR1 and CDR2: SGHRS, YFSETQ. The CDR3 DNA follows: TGCGCCAGCAGCTTGGGACTAGCGGGAGGGCCAGCAGATACGCAGTATTTT. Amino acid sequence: CASSLGLAGGPADTQYF.

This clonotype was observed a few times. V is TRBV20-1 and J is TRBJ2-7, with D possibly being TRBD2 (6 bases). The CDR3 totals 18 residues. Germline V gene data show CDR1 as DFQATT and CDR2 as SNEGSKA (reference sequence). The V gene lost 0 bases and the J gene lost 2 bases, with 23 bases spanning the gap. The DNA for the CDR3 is TGCAGTGCTAGAGATGGATTTAGGCATAGCGGATTCGCCTACGAGCAGTACTTC. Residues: CSARDGFRHSGFAYEQYF.